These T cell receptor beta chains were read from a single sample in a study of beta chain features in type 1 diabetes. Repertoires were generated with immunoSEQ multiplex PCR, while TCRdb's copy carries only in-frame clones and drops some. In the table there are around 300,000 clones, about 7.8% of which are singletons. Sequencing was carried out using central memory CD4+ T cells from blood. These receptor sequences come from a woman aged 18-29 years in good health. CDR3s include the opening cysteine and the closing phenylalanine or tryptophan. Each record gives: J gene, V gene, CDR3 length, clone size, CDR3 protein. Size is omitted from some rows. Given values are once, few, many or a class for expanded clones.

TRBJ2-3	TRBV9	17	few	CASSVGLDRISTDTQYF
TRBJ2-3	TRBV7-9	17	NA	CASSLGLAGLNMDTQYF
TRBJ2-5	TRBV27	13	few	CASRRQGEETQYF
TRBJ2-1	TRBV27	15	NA	CASSPSGGRRNEQFF
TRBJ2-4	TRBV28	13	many	CASSSLAGVIQYF
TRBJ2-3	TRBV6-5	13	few	CASSYGRVDTQYF
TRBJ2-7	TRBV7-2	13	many	CASSLEVRYEQYF
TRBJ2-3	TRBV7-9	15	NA	CASSKGGTSTDTQYF
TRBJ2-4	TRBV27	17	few	CASSLSLAELAKNIQYF
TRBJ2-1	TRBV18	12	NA	CATRTGLGEQFF
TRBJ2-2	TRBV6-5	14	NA	CASSLDSNTGELFF
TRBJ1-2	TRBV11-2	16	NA	CASSLAGAGTNYGYTF
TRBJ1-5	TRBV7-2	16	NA	CASSPDRGPANQPQHF
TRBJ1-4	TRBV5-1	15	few	CASSLGNTQNEKLFF
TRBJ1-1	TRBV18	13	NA	CASSLAIDIEAFF
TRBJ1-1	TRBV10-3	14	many	CAISGTGQGTEAFF
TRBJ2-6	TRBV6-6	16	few	CASSYSLVSGANVLTF
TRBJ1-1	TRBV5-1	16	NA	CASRRTGNRMNTEAFF
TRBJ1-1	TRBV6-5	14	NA	CASSYHQAATEAFF
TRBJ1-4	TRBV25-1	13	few	CASTGTTNEKLFF
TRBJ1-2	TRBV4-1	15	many	CASSQGGGVGYGYTF
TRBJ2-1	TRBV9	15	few	CASSLGGGPYNEQFF
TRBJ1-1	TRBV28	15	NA	CASTSPTGGESEAFF
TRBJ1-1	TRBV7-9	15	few	CASSDPAGGFTEAFF
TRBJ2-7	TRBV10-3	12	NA	CAISEAGGEQYF
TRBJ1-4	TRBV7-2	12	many	CASSLQGEKLFF
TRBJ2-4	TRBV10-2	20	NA	CASSDLAGFAQSSVKNIQYF
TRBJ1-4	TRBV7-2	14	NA	CASRPGTGNEKLFF
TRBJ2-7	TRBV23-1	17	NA	CASSQVGEAGGAYEQYF
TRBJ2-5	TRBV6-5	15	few	CASSYLTGWGETQYF
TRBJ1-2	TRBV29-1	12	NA	CSVGSGPYGYTF
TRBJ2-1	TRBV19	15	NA	CASSIVSGGRNEQFF
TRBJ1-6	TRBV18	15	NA	CASSSTGDRSSPLHF
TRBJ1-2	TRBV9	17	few	CASSVLGSYVSNYGYTF
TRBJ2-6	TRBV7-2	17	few	CASSLAGGRSGANVLTF
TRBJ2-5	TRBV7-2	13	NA	CASSLYLRETQYF
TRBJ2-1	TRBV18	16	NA	CASSPAGEGVTNEQFF
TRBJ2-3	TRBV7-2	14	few	CASSLDVTTDTQYF
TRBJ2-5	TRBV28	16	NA	CASSQGLAGAGETQYF
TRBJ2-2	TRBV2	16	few	CASSRLAGDNTGELFF
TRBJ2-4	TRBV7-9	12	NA	CASSGGRGIQYF